This T cell receptor beta chain was identified in a study of regulatory T cells in long-lasting Graves disease. The V end was cut by 0 bases, the J end by 5 bases, with 7 bases between. CDR3 length: 13 amino acids. Germline V CDR1 and CDR2: LNHNV, YYDKDF (reference sequence). Indicated time point: persistent/refractory GD, antithyroid drugs over 5 years with positive TRAb. The TCR library used RNA extracted from PBMCs. Libraries of TCR beta came from iRepertoire HTBI primers plus Arm-PCR of CDR3 regions. MiXCR, applied by TCRdb to the multiplex PCR reads, yields one record per CDR3 protein. Among 400,000 or so distinct CDR3 sequences, about 20% were seen once, and the ten largest hold less than 25%.

The chain uses TRBV15 and TRBJ2-5; D is undetermined. The sequence derives from a female donor with Graves disease. The sample in question was peripheral blood mononuclear cells (PBMCs), obtained when the disease was refractory, from a patient treated with antithyroid drugs. In DNA, the CDR3 is TGTGCCACCAGCAGAGACCGTTGGGAGACCCAGTACTTC. Translated, it gives CATSRDRWETQYF.